These 5 T cell receptor beta chains were sequenced from one sample in a study of shared clonotypes between healthy human individuals (dated by TCRdb to 2018 to 2021). Library prep was done by the immunoSEQ multiplex PCR assay. In its TCRdb copy, this immuneACCESS table keeps in-frame sequences only and misses some clones. Where compared with another copy, unresolved V genes explain less than half of these, and the others have no known cause. The sample table contains about 1.1 million clones; only one count was recorded for 75% to 85% of them. Of the sample, 0.5% to 0.6% is held by the ten largest clones. Sequenced material: memory CD4+ T cells from PBMCs. This sample's cell subset or site label indicates: CD45RA-negative fraction. The receptors here all came from a man between 18 and 35 years old in good health. Some clones in this sample may be carry-over from other donors' samples.

This chain uses TRBV7-2 with TRBJ2-3; D call uncertain. The CDR3 length is 14 residues. Trimming stripped 3 bases from V and 0 bases from J, with 7 bases between. CDR1 and CDR2 from the germline V gene are SGHTA and FQGNSA. The CDR3 nucleotides are TGTGCCAGCAGCTTTGCGAGAAGCACAGATACGCAGTATTTT. Its protein product is CASSFARSTDTQYF. Supplemented by reference TRBV7-2 and TRBJ2-3, the full variable domain reads GAGVSQSPSNKVTEKGKDVELRCDPISGHTALYWYRQSLGQGLEFLIYFQGNSAPDKSGLPSDRFSAERTGGSVSTLTIQRTQQEDSAVYLCASSFARSTDTQYFGPGTRLTVL.

V and J are TRBV7-9 and TRBJ1-4, with D perhaps matching TRBD1 (5 bases). Looked up from germline, CDR1 is SEHNR and CDR2 is FQNEAQ (reference sequence). The CDR3 has 10 amino acids. The V gene lost 6 bases and the J gene lost 16 bases, with 12 bases spanning the gap. The CDR3 DNA reads TGTGCCAGCAGACGCAGGGCGAGGTTTTTT. This gives the protein CASRRRARFF.

This clone was counted only a few times. The CDR3 reads CASSLVGGKDTEAFF. The DNA of the CDR3 is TGCGCCAGCAGCTTGGTGGGGGGGAAGGACACTGAAGCTTTCTTT. The chain has TRBV5-1 and TRBJ1-1, with D perhaps TRBD1 (5 bases). The CDR3 totals 15 residues. Looked up from germline, CDR1 is SGHRS and CDR2 is YFSETQ. The ends were cut back, 0 bases at V and 3 bases at J, with 12 bases in the middle.

This clone was found once. The chain employs TRBV11-2 and TRBJ2-2, with 10 nucleotides matching TRBD2. With 4 bases clipped from V and 4 bases from J, the junction kept 6 bases outside the gene matches. Germline CDR1 and CDR2: SGHAT and FQNNGV. CDR3 length: 16 residues. CDR3 amino acids: CASSSLAGGFTGELFF. For the CDR3, the DNA is TGTGCCAGCAGCTCCTTAGCGGGAGGTTTCACCGGGGAGCTGTTTTTT.

The table lists this clone with a few counts. The chain employs TRBV29-1 and TRBJ1-1; no clear D gene. The germline V gene encodes CDR1 SQVTM and CDR2 ANQGSEA. The CDR3 length is 13 residues. Between the trimmed V and J ends, which lost 6 bases and 1 base, there was a span of 12 bases. The CDR3 spells CSVRSPWNTEAFF. CDR3 in DNA: TGCAGCGTCCGGTCGCCCTGGAACACTGAAGCTTTCTTT.